This T cell receptor beta chain originates from a study of response to subunit inactivated influenza vaccine. In this sample, this clonotype turned up a few times. Antigen unknown. Regarding the study as a whole: Few additional T cells are recruited per seasonal influenza vaccination, authors suggested.

MiXCR was run by TCRdb on the RT-PCR reads, yielding one entry per CDR3 protein. Here the sample spans about half a million distinct CDR3 sequences, around 25% being singletons. CDR1 is ENHRY, CDR2 SYGVKD, per germline. The CDR3 consists of 13 residues. Trimming took 3 bases from V and 6 from J, leaving 12 bases between them. This specimen was CD4+ T cells sorted from PBMCs, taken about 5 days after vaccination. This chain uses TRBV10-3 with TRBJ2-7; the D gene could be TRBD1 or TRBD2 (5 bases each). This receptor was taken from a man aged 45-65 years who received an inactivated influenza vaccine. CDR3 sequence reads: CAISDGTPFEQYF. In DNA form, the CDR3 reads TGTGCCATCAGTGATGGGACGCCCTTCGAGCAGTACTTC.